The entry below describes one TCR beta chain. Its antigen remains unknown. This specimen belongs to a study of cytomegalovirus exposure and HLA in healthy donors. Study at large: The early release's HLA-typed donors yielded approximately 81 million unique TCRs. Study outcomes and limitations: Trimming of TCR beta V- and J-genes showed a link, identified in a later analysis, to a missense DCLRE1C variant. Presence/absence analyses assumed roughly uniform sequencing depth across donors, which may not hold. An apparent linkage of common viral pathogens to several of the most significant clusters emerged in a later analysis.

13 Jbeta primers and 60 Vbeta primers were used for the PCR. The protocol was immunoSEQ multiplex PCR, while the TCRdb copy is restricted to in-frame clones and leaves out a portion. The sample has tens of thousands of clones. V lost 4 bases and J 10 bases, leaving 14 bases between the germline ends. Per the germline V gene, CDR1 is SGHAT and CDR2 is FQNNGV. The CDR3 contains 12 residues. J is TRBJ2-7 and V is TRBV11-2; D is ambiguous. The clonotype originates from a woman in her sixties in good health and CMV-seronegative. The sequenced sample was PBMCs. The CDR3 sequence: CASSSPGPVQYF. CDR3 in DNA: TGTGCCAGCAGCTCCCCTGGGCCGGTACAGTACTTC.